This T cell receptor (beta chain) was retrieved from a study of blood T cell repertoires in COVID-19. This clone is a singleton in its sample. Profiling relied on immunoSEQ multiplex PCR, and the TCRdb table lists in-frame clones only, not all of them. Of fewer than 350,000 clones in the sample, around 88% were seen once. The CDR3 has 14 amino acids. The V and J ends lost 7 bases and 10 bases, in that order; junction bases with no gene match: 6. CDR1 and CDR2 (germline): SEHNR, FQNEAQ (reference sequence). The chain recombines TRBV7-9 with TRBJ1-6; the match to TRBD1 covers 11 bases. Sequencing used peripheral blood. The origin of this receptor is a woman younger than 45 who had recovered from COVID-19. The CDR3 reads CASTSGTGGSPLHF. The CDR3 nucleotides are TGTGCCAGCACCTCCGGGACAGGGGGATCACCCCTCCACTTT.